A single sample gave rise to the 21 T cell receptor beta chains below, sequenced in a study of blood T cell repertoires in COVID-19. The table came from immunoSEQ multiplex PCR; TCRdb's copy has only in-frame clones and leaves some out. Among 70,000 to 95,000 clones, 85% to 95% were seen once, and the ten largest hold about 6.6%. Sequencing input: peripheral blood. Source of these receptors: a woman aged 55-75 years with active COVID-19.

V is TRBV5-1 and J is TRBJ1-5; 7 positions match TRBD1. The V and J ends lost 4 bases and 5 bases, in that order; junction bases with no gene match: 9. This CDR3 has 15 residues. Germline values: CDR1 SGHRS, CDR2 YFSETQ. CDR3 protein: CASSPITGADQPQHF. The CDR3 DNA follows: TGCGCCAGCAGCCCAATTACAGGGGCGGATCAGCCCCAGCATTTT.

The V gene is TRBV24-1, the J gene TRBJ2-5; the match to TRBD1 covers 10 bases. CDR1 and CDR2 from the germline V gene are KGHDR and SFDVKD. The CDR3 extends over 15 amino acids. The V gene end was trimmed by 3 bases and the J gene end by 4 bases; junction bases not matched to a gene: 4. CDR3 sequence: CATSDPRTGGETQYF. DNA of the CDR3: TGTGCCACCAGTGATCCACGGACAGGGGGAGAGACCCAGTACTTC.

The chain recombines TRBV7-2 with TRBJ2-5, with TRBD2 matching over 11 bases. The junction had 9 bases not matched to a gene; V was cut back by 5 bases and J by 7 bases. Germline CDR1 is SGHTA and CDR2 is FQGNSA. The CDR3 has 15 amino acids. CDR3 residues: CASSIGLAGQVTQYF. In DNA form, the CDR3 reads TGTGCCAGCAGCATCGGACTAGCGGGTCAGGTGACCCAGTACTTC. Based on the CDR3 plus reference TRBV7-2 and TRBJ2-5, the full variable domain is GAGVSQSPSNKVTEKGKDVELRCDPISGHTALYWYRQSLGQGLEFLIYFQGNSAPDKSGLPSDRFSAERTGGSVSTLTIQRTQQEDSAVYLCASSIGLAGQVTQYFGPGTRLLVL.

This clone was recorded once. The V and J genes are TRBV6-5 and TRBJ1-2; 8 bases are a match to TRBD1. After removal of 8 bases from V and 5 bases from J, the junction contained 10 bases not matched to a gene. Germline CDR1 and CDR2: MNHEY and SVGAGI. The CDR3 extends over 14 amino acids. The CDR3 DNA reads as TGTGCCAGCGGGGGGACAGGTCCGTCTTATGGCTACACCTTC. Residues: CASGGTGPSYGYTF.

The V and J genes are TRBV19 and TRBJ2-7; the D is unclear. Trimming removed 4 bases at V and 3 bases at J, with 19 bases between. The CDR3 runs to 16 residues. The germline V gene has CDR1 LNHDA and CDR2 SQIVND (reference sequence). The CDR3, as DNA: TGTGCCAGTAGTAGTCAAATGGGCAGACGCGTCTACGAGCAGTACTTC. Protein sequence: CASSSQMGRRVYEQYF.

This clone was recorded once. The rearrangement joins TRBV21-1 to TRBJ2-7; the D call TRBD2 from the table was never checked on the DNA. TRBV21-1 is termed a pseudogene. The CDR3 runs 13 residues. Written as DNA, the CDR3 is TGTGCCAGCAGGGCGTTGCGGGGCTACGAGCAGTACTTC. Translated: CASRALRGYEQYF.

This chain uses TRBV5-4 with TRBJ2-2; 8 bases are shared with TRBD1. The germline CDR1 and CDR2 sequences are SGHNT and YYREEE (reference sequence). The CDR3 loop spans 17 amino acids. Germline trimming cut 1 base from V and 6 bases from J; bases unmatched to any gene: 11. CDR3 sequence: CASSLNRGAVSSGELFF. The CDR3 coding sequence is TGTGCCAGCAGCTTGAACAGGGGGGCCGTATCATCCGGGGAGCTGTTTTTT.

The gene calls are TRBV5-1 and TRBJ2-7, with D tentatively TRBD1 (6 bases). Trimming pared 0 bases from V and 2 bases from J, leaving 12 bases between. CDR1 is SGHRS, CDR2 YFSETQ, per germline. The CDR3 is made up of 15 amino acids. In DNA form, the CDR3 reads TGCGCCAGCAGCTTGGAAGGGACACCAACCTACGAGCAGTACTTC. Encoded protein: CASSLEGTPTYEQYF.

The chain recombines TRBV24-1 with TRBJ2-2; D is undetermined. Between the trimmed V and J ends, which lost 4 bases and 2 bases, there was a span of 10 bases. Germline V gene lookup returns CDR1 KGHDR and CDR2 SFDVKD. The CDR3 is made up of 15 amino acids. This CDR3 reads CATSDPKQNTGELFF. DNA for the CDR3: TGTGCCACCAGTGACCCAAAACAAAACACCGGGGAGCTGTTTTTT.

This rearrangement joins TRBV10-1 to TRBJ2-5; D is uncertain. This CDR3 spans 13 amino acids. Germline CDR1 and CDR2: WNHNN and SYGVQD (reference sequence). The V and J ends lost 4 bases and 2 bases respectively, with 8 bases between them. The DNA for the CDR3 is TGCGCCAGCAGTGCTGGCACACAAGAGACCCAGTACTTC. As protein: CASSAGTQETQYF.

This rearrangement joins TRBV2 to TRBJ2-1; 9 nucleotides align to TRBD2. The J segment lost 7 bases and the V segment lost 7 bases, leaving 8 bases of the junction unmatched. The CDR3 totals 14 residues. Per the germline V gene, CDR1 is SNHLY and CDR2 is FYNNEI. The CDR3 loop reads CASTGSLAGNEQFF. In nucleotides, the CDR3 is TGTGCCAGCACGGGATCTCTAGCGGGAAATGAGCAGTTCTTC.

This rearrangement joins TRBV7-6 to TRBJ2-1; 7 bases fit TRBD2. Germline V gene lookup returns CDR1 SGHVS and CDR2 FNYEAQ. This CDR3 comprises 15 residues. Trimming removed 3 bases from V and 4 bases from J; junction bases left unmatched: 6. In DNA form, the CDR3 reads TGTGCCAGCAGCTTCGCGGGAGTCGGGTACAATGAGCAGTTCTTC. It is translated as CASSFAGVGYNEQFF.

This chain uses TRBV5-8 with TRBJ2-1; 7 bases align to TRBD1. Unmatched junction bases numbered 9, after V lost 4 bases and J lost 5 bases. Germline lookup yields CDR1 SGHTS and CDR2 YDEGEE. This CDR3 comprises 15 residues. CDR3 nucleotide sequence: TGTGCCAGCAGCCGACAGGGAGTTGTGGACAATGAGCAGTTCTTC. This translates into CASSRQGVVDNEQFF.

CDR3 sequence (DNA): TGTGCCAGCTCACAAAAACAGGGAGGGGGCTCTGGGGCCAACGTCCTGACTTTC. Translating gives CASSQKQGGGSGANVLTF. This chain connects TRBV18 to TRBJ2-6; TRBD2 is a possible D gene (7 bases). V lost 4 bases and J lost 0, with 16 bases in between. Germline V gene data show CDR1 as KGHSH and CDR2 as LQKENI. The CDR3 totals 18 residues. Complete variable domain (other parts from reference TRBV18 and TRBJ2-6): NAGVMQNPRHLVRRRGQEARLRCSPMKGHSHVYWYRQLPEEGLKFMVYLQKENIIDESGMPKERFSAEFPKEGPSILRIQQVVRGDSAAYFCASSQKQGGGSGANVLTFGAGSRLTVL.

The CDR3 DNA follows: TGTGCCACCATCTGGGGAGAGGGTCAGCCCCAGCATTTT. Translated: CATIWGEGQPQHF. V is TRBV24-1 and J is TRBJ1-5; D is unclear. The CDR3 length is 13 residues. The germline V and J ends were trimmed by 8 bases and 6 bases, with 13 bases remaining between them. Germline-derived CDR1 and CDR2 are KGHDR and SFDVKD.

This chain uses TRBV6-5 with TRBJ2-1, with no clear D. Deletions cut 4 bases from V and 0 bases from J, with 10 bases between. In germline, CDR1 is MNHEY, CDR2 SVGAGI. The CDR3 has 15 amino acids. CDR3 in DNA: TGTGCCAGCAGTTCGGGTCAGAGCTCCTACAATGAGCAGTTCTTC. Protein sequence: CASSSGQSSYNEQFF.

The chain combines TRBV7-8 with TRBJ2-1, with a weak D call TRBD2 (5 bases). Per the germline V gene, CDR1 is SGHVS and CDR2 is FQNEAQ. The CDR3 sequence is 14 residues long. The ends were cut back, 1 base at V and 9 bases at J, with 13 bases in the middle. The CDR3 nucleotides are TGTGCCAGCAGCTTAGGCTGGGAGCGGCTTGAGCAGTTCTTC. Translation: CASSLGWERLEQFF. Full variable domain (rest looked up from reference TRBV7-8 and TRBJ2-1): GAGVSQSPRYKVAKRGQDVALRCDPISGHVSLFWYQQALGQGPEFLTYFQNEAQLDKSGLPSDRFFAERPEGSVSTLKIQRTQQEDSAVYLCASSLGWERLEQFFGPGTRLTVL.

V usage is TRBV28 and J usage is TRBJ2-7; D is possibly TRBD2 (5 bases). With 2 bases removed from V and 4 bases from J, the gap between germline ends came to 12 bases. This CDR3 spans 14 amino acids. Germline CDR1 and CDR2: MDHEN and SYDVKM. DNA of the CDR3: TGTGCCAGCAGTTTAGAGGGTGGGCTATACGAGCAGTACTTC. Encoded protein: CASSLEGGLYEQYF.

This clone was seen a single time. The CDR3: CASSPGPRIGTEAFF. DNA for the CDR3: TGTGCCAGCAGTCCTGGGCCTCGAATAGGCACTGAAGCTTTCTTT. The V and J genes are TRBV27 and TRBJ1-1; D is ambiguous. This CDR3 has 15 amino acids. Germline CDR1 reads MNHEY; CDR2 reads SMNVEV (reference sequence). V was shortened by 5 bases and J by 4 bases, with 17 bases between the two germline ends.

V usage is TRBV24-1 and J usage is TRBJ2-7; TRBD2 aligns across 8 bases. In germline, CDR1 is KGHDR, CDR2 SFDVKD. CDR3 length: 15 residues. The V gene end was trimmed by 4 bases and the J gene end by 5 bases; junction bases not matched to a gene: 9. CDR3 DNA sequence: TGTGCCACCAGTGACCCGACTAGCGCAGGGAACGAGCAGTACTTC. This codes for CATSDPTSAGNEQYF.

This clone is a singleton in its sample. The genes are TRBV3-1 (or the pseudogene TRBV3-2) and TRBJ2-7; TRBD2 agrees at 7 bases. Per germline, CDR1 LGHDT and CDR2 YNNKEL (reference sequence). With V trimmed by 8 bases and J by 7 bases, 11 bases remained unmatched. The CDR3 runs 13 residues. Written as DNA, the CDR3 is TGTGCCAGCGACGGGGGGACGACTACGGAGCAGTACTTC. Protein sequence: CASDGGTTTEQYF.